A single sample gave rise to the 27 T cell receptor beta chains below, sequenced in a study of cytomegalovirus exposure and HLA in healthy donors. PCR employed 60 Vbeta and 13 Jbeta primers. This table comes from immunoSEQ multiplex PCR, and its TCRdb copy is limited to in-frame clones, with some not included. The sample contains 170,000 or so clones, roughly 79% of which appear only once. The specimen sequenced was PBMCs. Every receptor here comes from a woman in her 50s in good health and CMV-seropositive.

This chain links TRBV30 with TRBJ2-2; the D gene is possibly TRBD1 (6 bases). The CDR3 contains 14 residues. The V end was cut by 4 bases, the J end by 4 bases, with 13 bases between. The germline V gene encodes CDR1 GTSNPN and CDR2 SVGIG (reference sequence). Written as DNA, the CDR3 is TGTGCCTGGACCATGACAGGAGCCACCGGGGAGCTGTTTTTT. Translation gives CAWTMTGATGELFF. Complete variable domain (other parts from reference TRBV30 and TRBJ2-2): SQTIHQWPATLVQPVGSPLSLECTVEGTSNPNLYWYRQAAGRGLQLLFYSVGIGQISSEVPQNLSASRPQDRQFILSSKKLLLSDSGFYLCAWTMTGATGELFFGEGSRLTVL.

The chain couples TRBV9 to TRBJ2-1; 10 nucleotides align to TRBD2. The ends lost 0 bases at V and 4 bases at J; junction bases unmatched: 10. Germline V gene sequence: CDR1 SGDLS, CDR2 YYNGEE. The CDR3 extends over 18 amino acids. CDR3 coding DNA: TGTGCCAGCAGCGTAGAGGAGAGCGGGGGGGCCCAGTACAATGAGCAGTTCTTC. Its protein product is CASSVEESGGAQYNEQFF.

This rearrangement joins TRBV6-4 to TRBJ1-5; D call uncertain. CDR1 is MRHNA, CDR2 SNTAGT, per germline. The V end lost 3 bases, the J end lost 0 bases, and 12 bases lay between the germline ends. This CDR3 is built from 16 residues. CDR3 loop: CASSDSRVYSNQPQHF. The CDR3, as DNA: TGTGCCAGCAGTGATTCCCGAGTTTATAGCAATCAGCCCCAGCATTTT.

V usage is TRBV5-8 and J usage is TRBJ1-4, with D possibly TRBD1 on 6 matching bases. V was clipped by 6 bases and J by 8 bases, with 14 bases between them. The length of the CDR3 is 13 residues. CDR1 is SGHTS and CDR2 is YDEGEE in the germline V gene. CDR3 nucleotide sequence: TGTGCCAGCACCACGAGAAGGGGGGAAAAACTGTTTTTT. Translation gives CASTTRRGEKLFF.

The gene calls are TRBV18 and TRBJ1-1, with D unclear. V lost 3 bases, J lost 2 bases, and 13 bases lay in between. Germline V gene sequence: CDR1 KGHSH, CDR2 LQKENI. This CDR3 has 15 residues. The CDR3 sequence: CASSPVQLVNTEAFF. DNA of the CDR3: TGTGCCAGCTCACCCGTGCAGTTGGTAAACACTGAAGCTTTCTTT.

The rearrangement joins TRBV4-3 to TRBJ2-7; D is perhaps TRBD2 (5 bases). CDR3 length: 13 amino acids. Germline CDR1 LGHNA, CDR2 YSLEER. Trimming took off 1 base at V and 6 bases at J, with 10 bases between the two ends. The DNA of the CDR3 is TGCGCCAGCAGCCAAGTTGAGGGCGGCGAGCAGTACTTC. Protein product: CASSQVEGGEQYF.

The chain has TRBV7-9 and TRBJ2-1, with a tentative D call TRBD2 (6 bases). CDR3 size: 16 residues. CDR1 is SEHNR, CDR2 FQNEAQ, per germline (reference sequence). Trimming took off 0 bases at V and 2 bases at J, with 11 bases between the two ends. CDR3 DNA sequence: TGTGCCAGCAGCTTAGCTGAAGCGGGTCCCTACAATGAGCAGTTCTTC. This codes for CASSLAEAGPYNEQFF.

This clone was observed a single time. The rearrangement joins TRBV6-6 to TRBJ2-7; 9 bases are a match to TRBD1. The CDR3 sequence is 15 residues long. Germline V gives CDR1 MNHNY, CDR2 SVGAGI (reference sequence). The trim removed 3 bases at V and 2 bases at J, leaving 5 bases unmatched. This CDR3 is CASSYGTGIPYEQYF. In DNA form, the CDR3 reads TGTGCCAGCAGTTATGGGACAGGGATCCCCTACGAGCAGTACTTC.

The chain is built from TRBV7-2 and TRBJ2-1, with 10 nucleotides matching TRBD2. The V gene's germline CDR1 is SGHTA and CDR2 FQGNSA. Trimming at V came to 3 bases and at J to 9 bases, leaving 8 bases not matched to a gene. The CDR3 covers 15 residues. CDR3 coding DNA: TGTGCCAGCAGCTTTAGTAGCGGGGGGAATACTGAGCAGTTCTTC. Its protein product is CASSFSSGGNTEQFF.

The rearrangement uses TRBV5-1 and TRBJ1-1; no definite D call. The CDR3 runs 13 residues. Germline CDR1 reads SGHRS; CDR2 reads YFSETQ. V dropped 0 bases and J dropped 8 bases, with 11 bases sitting between them. CDR3 residues: CASSLGSLQEAFF. The CDR3 nucleotides are TGCGCCAGCAGCTTGGGGAGTCTCCAGGAAGCTTTCTTT.

V and J are TRBV4-3 and TRBJ1-1; D remains unclear. The V end lost 0 bases, the J end lost 4 bases, and 9 bases lay between the germline ends. The CDR3 loop spans 14 amino acids. Germline loops: CDR1 LGHNA, CDR2 YSLEER. For the CDR3, the DNA is TGCGCCAGCAGCCAAGATTCAGTCAGCACTGAAGCTTTCTTT. As protein: CASSQDSVSTEAFF.

This clone was seen only once. This chain joins TRBV7-2 and TRBJ2-1; 11 nucleotides agree with TRBD2. The CDR3 covers 15 residues. V trimming: 1 base; J trimming: 8 bases; junction bases outside the gene matches: 4. Germline V gene data show CDR1 as SGHTA and CDR2 as FQGNSA. The CDR3 coding sequence is TGTGCCAGCAGCTTAGTAGCGGGAGGGTTCGATGAGCAGTTCTTC. Protein sequence: CASSLVAGGFDEQFF. Full variable domain (outside the CDR3, taken from reference TRBV7-2 and TRBJ2-1): GAGVSQSPSNKVTEKGKDVELRCDPISGHTALYWYRQSLGQGLEFLIYFQGNSAPDKSGLPSDRFSAERTGGSVSTLTIQRTQQEDSAVYLCASSLVAGGFDEQFFGPGTRLTVL.

V usage is TRBV30 and J usage is TRBJ1-1, with D unresolved. With 5 bases removed from V and 5 bases from J, the gap between germline ends came to 15 bases. The CDR3 runs to 13 residues. Germline V gene lookup returns CDR1 GTSNPN and CDR2 SVGIG (reference sequence). In nucleotides, the CDR3 is TGTGCCTGGGACCCGACCCGGGGAACTGAAGCTTTCTTT. It translates to CAWDPTRGTEAFF.

A single count supports this clone. At one end, the junction sequence differs from germline, possibly due to a read error. The V gene is TRBV7-7, the J gene TRBJ2-7; a weak D match, TRBD2 (5 bases). Germline CDR1 reads SSHAT; CDR2 reads FNYEAQ (reference sequence). The CDR3 spans 13 residues. The CDR3 region is CASSLALGNEQYF. In DNA, the CDR3 is TGTGCTAGCAGCTTAGCGCTAGGCAACGAGCAGTACTTC.

The gene calls are TRBV30 and TRBJ1-5; D is uncertain. The germline gives CDR1 GTSNPN, CDR2 SVGIG (reference sequence). V lost 2 bases and J 4 bases, leaving 9 bases between the germline ends. CDR3 length equals 13 residues. The CDR3 here is CAWSRGRNQPQHF. CDR3 bases: TGTGCCTGGAGTAGAGGGAGAAATCAGCCCCAGCATTTT.

The rearrangement uses TRBV30 and TRBJ2-5, with D unresolved. There are 11 residues in the CDR3. The germline V gene encodes CDR1 GTSNPN and CDR2 SVGIG (reference sequence). V lost 8 bases, J lost 1 base, and 8 bases lay in between. The CDR3 coding sequence is TGTGCCCTACGATTCCAAGAGACCCAGTACTTC. Encoded protein: CALRFQETQYF.

V gene TRBV29-1 combines with J gene TRBJ2-3, with 9 bases aligning to TRBD1. Trimming took 6 bases from V and 2 from J; bases not matched to a gene: 6. Germline V gene lookup returns CDR1 SQVTM and CDR2 ANQGSEA. The CDR3 has 14 amino acids. The CDR3 is CSVGTGPYTDTQYF. CDR3 coding DNA: TGCAGCGTCGGGACAGGGCCTTACACAGATACGCAGTATTTT.

This clone showed up just a few times. This chain uses TRBV28 with TRBJ2-5, with 8 nucleotides matching TRBD2. CDR3 length equals 17 residues. Germline V gene sequence: CDR1 MDHEN, CDR2 SYDVKM. V shed 6 bases, J shed 5 bases, and the junction held 17 bases outside the gene matches. CDR3 nucleotide sequence: TGTGCCAGCAGCCCCCTTCTAGCGGGCACCGCGGCGGAGACCCAGTACTTC. It encodes CASSPLLAGTAAETQYF.

V gene TRBV30 combines with J gene TRBJ2-3, with 10 bases identical to TRBD1. Germline CDR1 reads GTSNPN; CDR2 reads SVGIG (reference sequence). The CDR3 extends over 13 amino acids. The V segment lost 7 bases and the J segment 3 bases; nucleotides outside the gene matches: 4. As DNA, the CDR3 is TGTGCCTCCCGGGACAGGGGAACAGATACGCAGTATTTT. Protein product: CASRDRGTDTQYF.

This chain connects TRBV28 to TRBJ2-5; TRBD1 agrees at 12 bases. This CDR3 is 18 amino acids long. The trim removed 2 bases at V and 5 bases at J, leaving 12 bases unmatched. Germline V gene lookup returns CDR1 MDHEN and CDR2 SYDVKM. In DNA form, the CDR3 reads TGTGCCAGCAGTTTAAAAATCTGGGGGGACAGGGGGCGGGAGACCCAGTACTTC. Protein: CASSLKIWGDRGRETQYF. Full variable domain (remainder filled in from reference TRBV28 and TRBJ2-5): DVKVTQSSRYLVKRTGEKVFLECVQDMDHENMFWYRQDPGLGLRLIYFSYDVKMKEKGDIPEGYSVSREKKERFSLILESASTNQTSMYLCASSLKIWGDRGRETQYFGPGTRLLVL.

The chain couples TRBV6-1 to TRBJ2-3, with a tentative D call TRBD1 (6 bases). CDR3 length equals 15 residues. V lost 6 bases and J lost 1, with 14 bases in between. CDR1 and CDR2 (germline): MNHNS, SASEGT. CDR3 DNA: TGTGCCAGCAGGCGGACAGCTTTGGGCACAGATACGCAGTATTTT. Translating gives CASRRTALGTDTQYF.

V usage is TRBV2 and J usage is TRBJ1-1; possible D gene TRBD1, 5 bases. The CDR3 consists of 14 residues. V was cut by 8 bases and J by 4 bases, with 17 bases left in between. From germline, CDR1 is SNHLY and CDR2 FYNNEI. The CDR3 sequence: CASSYGAGGTEAFF. For the CDR3, the DNA is TGTGCCAGCTCGTATGGGGCGGGGGGCACTGAAGCTTTCTTT.

As to this clone: A read error may account for a junction end that differs from germline. V usage is TRBV4-1 and J usage is TRBJ1-6, with 7 positions matching TRBD1. There are 14 residues in the CDR3. CDR1 and CDR2 (germline): MGHRA, YSYEKL. The CDR3: CASSQDASITGVTF. In nucleotides, the CDR3 is TGCGCCAGCAGCCAAGACGCCTCAATAACAGGGGTGACCTTT.

The chain couples TRBV27 to TRBJ1-5; 8 bases fit TRBD1. V was pared by 5 bases and J by 3 bases, with 9 bases of the junction left unmatched. The germline V gene encodes CDR1 MNHEY and CDR2 SMNVEV (reference sequence). The CDR3 spans 16 residues. The CDR3 sequence: CASSRTGGDDNQPQHF. The DNA of the CDR3 is TGTGCCAGCAGTCGCACAGGGGGGGACGACAATCAGCCCCAGCATTTT.

The chain combines TRBV7-9 with TRBJ1-2, with a tentative D call TRBD1 (6 bases). The CDR3 sequence is 13 residues long. CDR1 SEHNR and CDR2 FQNEAQ come from the germline V gene (reference sequence). The V and J ends lost 5 bases and 8 bases respectively, with 15 bases between them. CDR3 sequence (DNA): TGTGCCAGCAGCGAGACAGGTTTGGACGGCTACACCTTC. It specifies CASSETGLDGYTF.

The J gene is TRBJ1-4, the V gene TRBV7-2; 9 bases are shared with TRBD1. The germline V gene encodes CDR1 SGHTA and CDR2 FQGNSA. This CDR3 comprises 15 residues. V lost 4 bases, J lost 7 bases, and 7 bases stayed unmatched. The CDR3 region has the DNA TGTGCCAGCAGCTCCGGGACAGGGCTAGGTGAAAAACTGTTTTTT. This sequence encodes CASSSGTGLGEKLFF.

The CDR3 protein is CASSQRQGAQGEQYF. Here the CDR3 DNA reads TGCGCCAGCAGCCAGCGACAGGGGGCGCAGGGCGAGCAGTACTTC. V gene TRBV4-3 combines with J gene TRBJ2-7, with 10 bases identical to TRBD1. CDR1 is LGHNA and CDR2 is YSLEER in the germline V gene. J gave up 6 bases and V 3 bases, and 8 bases lay outside the gene matches. This CDR3 is built from 15 residues.